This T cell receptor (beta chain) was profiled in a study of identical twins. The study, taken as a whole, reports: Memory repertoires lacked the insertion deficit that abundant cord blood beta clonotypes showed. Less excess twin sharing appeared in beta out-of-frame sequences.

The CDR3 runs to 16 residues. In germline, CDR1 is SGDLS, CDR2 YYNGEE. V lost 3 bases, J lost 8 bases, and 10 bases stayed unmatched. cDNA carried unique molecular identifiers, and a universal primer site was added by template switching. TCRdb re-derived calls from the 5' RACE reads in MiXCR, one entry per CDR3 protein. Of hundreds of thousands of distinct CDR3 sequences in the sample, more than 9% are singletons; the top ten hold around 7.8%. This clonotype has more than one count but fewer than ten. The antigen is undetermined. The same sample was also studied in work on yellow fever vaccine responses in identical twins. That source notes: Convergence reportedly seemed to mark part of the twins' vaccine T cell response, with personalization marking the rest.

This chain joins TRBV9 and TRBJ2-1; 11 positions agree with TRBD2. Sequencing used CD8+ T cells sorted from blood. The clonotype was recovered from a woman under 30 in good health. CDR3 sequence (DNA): TGTGCCAGCAGCGACCCCCTAGCGGGGGGCCCCGATGAGCAGTTCTTC. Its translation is CASSDPLAGGPDEQFF.